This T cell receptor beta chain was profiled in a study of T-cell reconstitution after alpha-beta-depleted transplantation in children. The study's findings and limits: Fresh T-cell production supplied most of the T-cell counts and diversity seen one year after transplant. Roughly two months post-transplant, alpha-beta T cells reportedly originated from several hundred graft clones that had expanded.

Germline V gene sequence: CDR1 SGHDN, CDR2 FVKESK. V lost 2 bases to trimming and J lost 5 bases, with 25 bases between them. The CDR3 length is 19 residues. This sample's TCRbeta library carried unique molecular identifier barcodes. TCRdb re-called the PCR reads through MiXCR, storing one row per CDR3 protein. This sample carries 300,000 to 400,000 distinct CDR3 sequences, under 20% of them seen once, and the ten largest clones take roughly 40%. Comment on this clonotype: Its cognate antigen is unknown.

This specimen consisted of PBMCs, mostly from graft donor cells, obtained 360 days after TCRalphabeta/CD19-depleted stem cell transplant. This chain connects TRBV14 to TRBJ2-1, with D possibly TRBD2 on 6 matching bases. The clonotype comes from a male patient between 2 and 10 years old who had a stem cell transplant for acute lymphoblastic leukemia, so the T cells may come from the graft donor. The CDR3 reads CASSQHPFWAGMWNNEQFF. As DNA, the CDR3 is TGTGCCAGCAGCCAACACCCTTTTTGGGCGGGAATGTGGAACAATGAGCAGTTCTTC.